This T cell receptor beta chain was retrieved from a study of cytomegalovirus exposure and HLA in healthy donors. Looking at the study overall: Clustering assigned approximately 79% of the approximately 370 genotyped donors to the Caucasian-associated ancestry cluster. Whole-study results and caveats: Cytomegalovirus status was reportedly diagnosed by the classifier with high specificity and sensitivity. The later analysis indicated that the majority of CMV-associated TCR beta chains appeared HLA-restricted. In a later analysis, across HLA loci, associated TCR counts were highest for DRB1, lowest for HLA-C.

In the case of this clone: Its antigen is still unknown.

Germline CDR1 and CDR2: SGHTA and FQGNSA. The CDR3 extends over 14 amino acids. V trimming: 4 bases; J trimming: 4 bases; junction bases outside the gene matches: 5. 13 Jbeta primers and 60 Vbeta primers were used for the PCR. Sequencing was performed with immunoSEQ multiplex PCR; in TCRdb, only in-frame clones are kept and a portion is missing. The table lists tens of thousands of clones, roughly 78% of them singletons, with 7.5% to 10% in the top ten. The chain joins TRBV7-2 to TRBJ1-1; 8 positions match TRBD1. This receptor was identified in a man between 35 and 55 years old in good health and CMV-seronegative. The sample was PBMCs. The CDR3 coding sequence is TGTGCCAGCAGCTCATCAACAGGGGGCACTGAAGCTTTCTTT. Protein sequence: CASSSSTGGTEAFF. Supplemented by reference TRBV7-2 and TRBJ1-1, the full variable domain reads GAGVSQSPSNKVTEKGKDVELRCDPISGHTALYWYRQSLGQGLEFLIYFQGNSAPDKSGLPSDRFSAERTGGSVSTLTIQRTQQEDSAVYLCASSSSTGGTEAFFGQGTRLTVV.